This is a list of T cell receptor beta chains from one sample in a study of shared clonotypes between healthy human individuals. Profiled with immunoSEQ multiplex PCR; TCRdb holds only in-frame clones, not every one. The sample shows a few hundred thousand clones, roughly 97% of them seen only once. Sequenced material: naive CD4+ T cells sorted from blood. These TCRs come from a woman aged 25-40 years in good health. Both conserved end residues are part of each CDR3. The D gene is left open where the match is weak. Clone size is shown for a subset of rows, as once, few, many or a class of expanded clone.

d_gene	abundance	v_gene	j_gene	CDR3aa	CDR3nt
NA	NA	TRBV5-1	TRBJ2-7	CASSLAAPPDEQYF	TGCGCCAGCAGCCTAGCTGCCCCTCCTGACGAGCAGTACTTC
NA	NA	TRBV7-9	TRBJ1-3	CASSLAWASSGNTIYF	TGTGCCAGCAGCTTAGCGTGGGCTAGCTCTGGAAACACCATATATTTT
TRBD1	NA	TRBV4-1	TRBJ1-1	CASSFPGTGDTEAFF	TGCGCCAGCAGCTTTCCCGGGACAGGGGACACTGAAGCTTTCTTT
NA	NA	TRBV29-1	TRBJ2-1	CSVQPRGGNEQFF	TGCAGCGTCCAACCCAGAGGGGGCAATGAGCAGTTCTTC
TRBD1	NA	TRBV5-1	TRBJ1-2	CASSPGQGAGGYTF	TGCGCCAGCAGCCCTGGACAGGGGGCCGGTGGCTACACCTTC
TRBD1	NA	TRBV5-6	TRBJ1-5	CASSSDRASQPQHF	TGTGCCAGCAGCTCGGACAGGGCTTCTCAGCCCCAGCATTTT
TRBD1	NA	TRBV19	TRBJ2-2	CASRTGAVTGELFF	TGTGCCAGCAGGACAGGGGCGGTTACCGGGGAGCTGTTTTTT
NA	NA	TRBV28	TRBJ2-3	CASSLDQGMSDTQYF	TGTGCCAGCAGTTTAGATCAGGGTATGTCAGATACGCAGTATTTT
NA	NA	TRBV19	TRBJ1-1	CASSTVGSPWTEAFF	TGTGCCAGTAGTACCGTCGGGTCACCTTGGACTGAAGCTTTCTTT
NA	NA	TRBV23-1	TRBJ2-7	CASSQFSASRTTTYEQYF	TGCGCCAGCAGTCAATTCTCGGCTTCTCGGACAACAACCTACGAGCAGTACTTC
NA	NA	TRBV7-9	TRBJ1-1	CASRRGSRYTEAFF	TGTGCCAGCCGGAGAGGTTCTAGGTACACTGAAGCTTTCTTT
NA	once	TRBV7-9	TRBJ1-2	CASSFPPQGGYGYTF	TGTGCCAGCAGCTTCCCCCCGCAGGGCGGATATGGCTACACCTTC
TRBD2	NA	TRBV15	TRBJ2-5	CATSRELAGATQYF	TGTGCCACCAGCAGAGAACTAGCGGGAGCGACCCAGTACTTC
NA	NA	TRBV11-1	TRBJ2-7	CASSLSRYEQYF	TGTGCCAGCAGCTTGTCCCGTTACGAGCAGTACTTC
NA	NA	TRBV5-4	TRBJ1-1	CASSLLENTEAFF	TGTGCCAGCAGCTTGCTAGAGAACACTGAAGCTTTCTTT
TRBD2	NA	TRBV19	TRBJ2-2	CASSIEVASGRKQELFF	TGTGCCAGTAGTATAGAAGTGGCTAGCGGGAGGAAGCAGGAGCTGTTTTTT
NA	once	TRBV25-1	TRBJ2-7	CASSEGRSGSYEQYF	TGTGCCAGCAGTGAGGGCCGTAGTGGCTCCTACGAGCAGTACTTC
NA	once	TRBV19	TRBJ1-5	CASRNDRTTNQPQHF	TGTGCCAGTAGGAACGACAGAACGACCAATCAGCCCCAGCATTTT
TRBD1	NA	TRBV9	TRBJ1-2	CASSPRPGTGGWNYGYTF	TGTGCCAGCAGCCCCCGTCCCGGGACAGGGGGTTGGAACTATGGCTACACCTTC
NA	NA	TRBV11-3	TRBJ2-1	CASSPGPRYNEQFF	TGTGCCAGCAGTCCGGGACCTCGGTACAATGAGCAGTTCTTC
TRBD1	NA	TRBV19	TRBJ1-1	CASSIAGGAFVNTEAFF	TGTGCCAGTAGTATAGCAGGGGGCGCGTTCGTGAACACTGAAGCTTTCTTT
NA	NA	TRBV19	TRBJ2-1	CASRQGPYNEQFF	TGTGCCAGTAGGCAGGGACCTTACAATGAGCAGTTCTTC
NA	few	TRBV2	TRBJ1-2	CASSEARSYGYTF	TGTGCCAGCAGTGAGGCAAGGTCCTATGGCTACACCTTC
NA	NA	TRBV9	TRBJ1-5	CASSRDALNQPQHF	TGTGCCAGCAGCCGGGACGCCCTTAATCAGCCCCAGCATTTT
TRBD1	once	TRBV7-2	TRBJ2-1	CASSLAPRTGSYNEQFF	TGTGCCAGCAGCTTGGCGCCCCGGACAGGCTCCTACAATGAGCAGTTCTTC
TRBD2	NA	TRBV14	TRBJ2-3	CASSLLAGGDGNTQYF	TGTGCCAGCAGCTTACTAGCGGGAGGCGACGGAAATACGCAGTATTTT
NA	NA	TRBV29-1	TRBJ1-4	CSVVVSFNEKLFF	TGCAGCGTTGTCGTCAGCTTTAATGAAAAACTGTTTTTT
NA	NA	TRBV25-1	TRBJ1-3	CASTSPGGSGNTIYF	TGTGCCAGCACCTCACCTGGGGGCTCTGGAAACACCATATATTTT
NA	NA	TRBV21-1	TRBJ1-3	CASSKGGQSSGNTIYF	TGTGCCAGCAGCAAAGGGGGACAGAGTTCTGGAAACACCATATATTTT
TRBD2	once	TRBV6-6	TRBJ2-3	CASSSRLAGGDTQYF	TGTGCCAGCAGTTCCCGACTAGCGGGGGGAGATACGCAGTATTTT
NA	NA	TRBV11-2	TRBJ1-6	CASCRDRYNSPLHF	TGTGCCAGCTGCCGGGACCGCTATAATTCACCCCTCCACTTT
NA	NA	TRBV5-8	TRBJ1-5	CASSLRGYSNQPQHF	TGTGCCAGCAGCTTGAGAGGCTATAGCAATCAGCCCCAGCATTTT
NA	NA	TRBV5-1	TRBJ1-4	CASSSNPQGISEKLFF	TGCGCCAGCAGCTCTAACCCCCAGGGGATTAGTGAAAAACTGTTTTTT
NA	once	TRBV28	TRBJ1-6	CASSLEGSYNSPLHF	TGTGCCAGCAGTTTAGAGGGGTCCTATAATTCACCCCTCCACTTT
NA	NA	TRBV9	TRBJ2-7	CASSAITGSYEQYF	TGTGCCAGCAGCGCAATTACAGGTTCCTACGAGCAGTACTTC
NA	NA	TRBV25-1	TRBJ1-2	CASSEQPGGGYTF	TGTGCCAGCAGTGAGCAGCCTGGCGGGGGCTACACCTTC
TRBD1	NA	TRBV6-4	TRBJ2-6	CASSEYRGQANVLTF	TGTGCCAGCAGCGAATACAGGGGGCAAGCCAACGTCCTGACTTTC
NA	NA	TRBV19	TRBJ1-5	CASSMVGGRRNQPQHF	TGTGCCAGTAGTATGGTGGGGGGTCGTCGCAATCAGCCCCAGCATTTT
TRBD1	NA	TRBV7-3	TRBJ2-1	CASSLKRAQGDEQFF	TGTGCCAGCAGCTTAAAAAGGGCACAGGGGGATGAGCAGTTCTTC
TRBD2	NA	TRBV7-2	TRBJ2-1	CASSPTGGSGVSSYNEQFF	TGTGCCAGCAGCCCAACGGGAGGTAGCGGGGTAAGCTCCTACAATGAGCAGTTCTTC
TRBD2	NA	TRBV6-5	TRBJ2-7	CASMGLAGARYEQYF	TGTGCCAGCATGGGACTAGCGGGAGCTCGTTACGAGCAGTACTTC
NA	once	TRBV30	TRBJ2-7	CAWSVKGSSGMREQYF	TGTGCCTGGAGTGTAAAGGGGTCGTCAGGGATGCGCGAGCAGTACTTC
NA	few	TRBV11-2	TRBJ1-3	CASSLDPGRDTIYF	TGTGCCAGCAGCTTAGATCCAGGGAGGGACACCATATATTTT
TRBD1	NA	TRBV6-1	TRBJ2-5	CASSRRQGDIETQYF	TGTGCCAGCAGCCGTAGACAGGGGGACATAGAGACCCAGTACTTC
NA	NA	TRBV6-5	TRBJ1-3	CASSGGGKQGNTIYF	TGTGCCAGCAGTGGGGGGGGCAAACAAGGAAACACCATATATTTT
TRBD1	NA	TRBV7-9	TRBJ2-5	CASSLVGQGQETQYF	TGTGCCAGCAGCTTGGTCGGACAGGGTCAAGAGACCCAGTACTTC
NA	NA	TRBV9	TRBJ1-5	CASSAPPQDSFNQPQHF	TGTGCCAGCAGCGCCCCCCCGCAAGACAGCTTCAATCAGCCCCAGCATTTT
NA	NA	TRBV5-5	TRBJ1-1	CASSLGFGMVNTEAFF	TGTGCCAGCAGCTTGGGCTTTGGGATGGTGAACACTGAAGCTTTCTTT
NA	NA	TRBV5-6	TRBJ2-2	CASSLLTGVTGELFF	TGTGCCAGCAGCTTGTTAACGGGAGTCACCGGGGAGCTGTTTTTT
NA	NA	TRBV11-2	TRBJ2-3	CASTHHPGLSTDTQYF	TGTGCCAGCACCCACCACCCGGGACTGTCGACAGATACGCAGTATTTT
NA	NA	TRBV18	TRBJ1-1	CASSPPGLNTEAFF	TGTGCCAGCTCACCACCGGGGCTGAACACTGAAGCTTTCTTT
TRBD2	NA	TRBV5-1	TRBJ2-5	CASSRDTGGRETQYF	TGCGCCAGCAGCAGAGATACGGGAGGGCGAGAGACCCAGTACTTC
TRBD1	NA	TRBV14	TRBJ2-1	CASSLRQGRDNEQFF	TGTGCCAGCAGCCTCAGACAGGGGCGGGACAATGAGCAGTTCTTC
NA	NA	TRBV7-6	TRBJ1-2	CASSAGHKSGYTF	TGTGCCAGCAGCGCGGGACACAAATCTGGCTACACCTTC